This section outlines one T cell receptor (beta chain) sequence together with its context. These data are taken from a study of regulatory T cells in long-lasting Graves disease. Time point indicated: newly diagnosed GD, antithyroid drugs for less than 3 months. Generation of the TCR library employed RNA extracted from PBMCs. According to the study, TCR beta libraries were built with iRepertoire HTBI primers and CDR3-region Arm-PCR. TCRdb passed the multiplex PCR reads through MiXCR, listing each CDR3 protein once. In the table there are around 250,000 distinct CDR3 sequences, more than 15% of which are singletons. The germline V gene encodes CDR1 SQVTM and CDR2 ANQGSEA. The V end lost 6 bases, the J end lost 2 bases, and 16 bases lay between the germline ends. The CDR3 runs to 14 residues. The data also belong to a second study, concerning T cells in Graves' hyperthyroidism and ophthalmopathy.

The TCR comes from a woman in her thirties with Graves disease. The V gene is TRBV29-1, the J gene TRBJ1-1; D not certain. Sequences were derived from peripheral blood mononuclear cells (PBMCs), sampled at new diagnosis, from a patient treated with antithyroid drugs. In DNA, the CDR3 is TGCAGCGTCGCACTCGGATATTTTAACACTGAAGCTTTCTTT. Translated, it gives CSVALGYFNTEAFF.